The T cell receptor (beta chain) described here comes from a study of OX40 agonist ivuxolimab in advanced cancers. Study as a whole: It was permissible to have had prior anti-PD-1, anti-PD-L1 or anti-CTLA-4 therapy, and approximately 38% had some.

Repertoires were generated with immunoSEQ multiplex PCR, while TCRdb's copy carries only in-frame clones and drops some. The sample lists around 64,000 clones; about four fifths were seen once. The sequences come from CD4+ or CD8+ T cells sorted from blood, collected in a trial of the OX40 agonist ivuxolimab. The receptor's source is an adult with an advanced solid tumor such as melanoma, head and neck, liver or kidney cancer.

CDR3 residues: CASSFAGVNYEQYF. The DNA of the CDR3 is TGTGCCAGCAGCTTTGCAGGGGTTAACTACGAGCAGTACTTC. The chain uses TRBV7-2 and TRBJ2-7, with D tentatively TRBD1 (6 bases). CDR1 is SGHTA, CDR2 FQGNSA, per germline. CDR3 length equals 14 residues. The V end was cut by 3 bases, the J end by 3 bases, with 12 bases between.